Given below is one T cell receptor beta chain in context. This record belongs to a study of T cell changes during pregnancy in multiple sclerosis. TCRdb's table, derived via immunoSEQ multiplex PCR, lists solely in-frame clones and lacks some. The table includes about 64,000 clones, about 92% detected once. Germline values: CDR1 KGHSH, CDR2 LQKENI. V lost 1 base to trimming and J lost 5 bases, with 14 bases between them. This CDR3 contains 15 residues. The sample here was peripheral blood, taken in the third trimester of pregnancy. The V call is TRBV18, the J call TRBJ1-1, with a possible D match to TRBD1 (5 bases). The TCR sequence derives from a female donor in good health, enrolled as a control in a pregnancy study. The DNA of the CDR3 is TGTGCCAGCTCACCACGAGAAGGGGCTGGGACTGAAGCTTTCTTT. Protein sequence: CASSPREGAGTEAFF.